Listed below are T cell receptor beta chains from one sample, sequenced in a study of blood T cell repertoires in COVID-19. Generated by immunoSEQ multiplex PCR, the TCRdb table keeps only in-frame clones and is missing some. The repertoire consists of about 280,000 clones, with 75% to 90% occurring once and the leading ten covering about 2.2%. The source material was peripheral blood. All receptors come from a woman aged 25 to 39 who had recovered from COVID-19. Each CDR3 is given with its conserved first and last residue. A D gene is named only where the DNA matches it firmly. The size of a clone is reported for some rows only, either as once, few or many, or as a class for expanded clones.

J gene	CDR3 length	V gene	clone size	D gene	CDR3 DNA	CDR3 protein
TRBJ1-3	17	TRBV30	NA	TRBD1	TGTGCCTGGAGTAGGGAAGGGACAGGTGTATCTGGAAACACCATATATTTT	CAWSREGTGVSGNTIYF
TRBJ2-7	14	TRBV28	NA	NA	TGTGCCAGCAGTTTCAGGGGCCTTATCTACGAGCAGTACTTC	CASSFRGLIYEQYF
TRBJ2-1	13	TRBV2	once	TRBD2	TGTGCCAGCACTAGCGGGGGCATCGATGAGCAGTTCTTC	CASTSGGIDEQFF
TRBJ2-5	14	TRBV6-5	once	TRBD2	TGTGCCAGCGGGCCGACTAGCGGGGGGGAGACCCAGTACTTC	CASGPTSGGETQYF
TRBJ1-4	16	TRBV7-8	NA	TRBD1	TGTGCCAGCAGCTTAAGGGCAAGGACAGGGGTCGAAAAACTGTTTTTT	CASSLRARTGVEKLFF
TRBJ2-7	15	TRBV6-2/TRBV6-3	NA	TRBD1	TGTGCCAGCAGTGCCCGGGACAGGGGCCCCTACGAGCAGTACTTC	CASSARDRGPYEQYF
TRBJ1-2	15	TRBV6-6	once	NA	TGTGCCAGCAGTTACGAGTTTCGGGATAACTATGGCTACACCTTC	CASSYEFRDNYGYTF
TRBJ2-7	13	TRBV28	NA	NA	TGTGCCAGCTGTGGGGGGTGGACCTACGAGCAGTACTTC	CASCGGWTYEQYF
TRBJ1-3	12	TRBV13	NA	NA	TGTGCCAGCAGCTTAGCGGGAAACACCATATATTTT	CASSLAGNTIYF
TRBJ1-2	12	TRBV12-3/TRBV12-4	NA	NA	TGTGCCAGCAGCCTCAGGGAAGCCGGCTACACCTTC	CASSLREAGYTF
TRBJ2-1	12	TRBV19	NA	NA	TGTGCCACCCGACTGGGGGGGCATGAGCAGTTCTTC	CATRLGGHEQFF
TRBJ2-1	17	TRBV7-9	NA	TRBD1	TGTGCCAGCAGAGATCAACCTCCGGGACAGGGGGCAAATGAGCAGTTCTTC	CASRDQPPGQGANEQFF
TRBJ1-2	12	TRBV19	NA	NA	TGTGCCAGTAGTATCACAGGGAGTGGCTACACCTTC	CASSITGSGYTF
TRBJ1-5	13	TRBV19	NA	NA	TGTGCCAGTAGTAGGGAGGGAAATCAGCCCCAGCATTTT	CASSREGNQPQHF
TRBJ2-7	12	TRBV7-2	NA	NA	TGTGCCAGCAGCCCCAGCTCCTACGAGCAGTACTTC	CASSPSSYEQYF
TRBJ2-5	14	TRBV6-5	NA	TRBD2	TGTGCCAGCACCCCCGGGACTAGCGGGGGGACCCAGTACTTC	CASTPGTSGGTQYF
TRBJ2-7	12	TRBV6-2/TRBV6-3	once	NA	TGTGCCAGCAGTTACACCCCAGACGAGCAGTACTTC	CASSYTPDEQYF
TRBJ2-3	14	TRBV6-5	NA	TRBD1	TGTGCCAGCAGTTATGACAGGGCCACAGATACGCAGTATTTT	CASSYDRATDTQYF
TRBJ1-4	16	TRBV11-2	NA	NA	TGTGCCAGCACAGGCGGGACTAGCCCAACTAATGAAAAACTGTTTTTT	CASTGGTSPTNEKLFF
TRBJ1-5	15	TRBV19	NA	NA	TGTGCCACTATTATGGGGCGGGGCGGCAATCAGCCCCAGCATTTT	CATIMGRGGNQPQHF
TRBJ2-3	15	TRBV6-2/TRBV6-3	NA	TRBD2	TGTGCCAGCAGTTCTAGCGGAGACATCACAGATACGCAGTATTTT	CASSSSGDITDTQYF
TRBJ2-1	15	TRBV19	NA	TRBD2	TGTGCCAGTAGTACTCTAGCGGGAGAATGGAATGAGCAGTTCTTC	CASSTLAGEWNEQFF
TRBJ1-6	17	TRBV4-2	NA	NA	TGTGCCAGCAGCCAAGGAGGTGATTACTCCTATAATTCACCCCTCCACTTT	CASSQGGDYSYNSPLHF
TRBJ2-2	14	TRBV2	many	NA	TGTGCCAGCAGTGATCGTCCCGAGACCGGGGAGCTGTTTTTT	CASSDRPETGELFF
TRBJ2-3	15	TRBV19	NA	NA	TGTGCCAGTAGTCCCTGGACAGCCAGCACAGATACGCAGTATTTT	CASSPWTASTDTQYF
TRBJ1-5	15	TRBV7-9	few	TRBD1	TGTGCCAGCAGCTTAGCGACAGGGGGCAATCAGCCCCAGCATTTT	CASSLATGGNQPQHF
TRBJ2-5	15	TRBV5-4	NA	NA	TGTGCCAGCAGCTTGGATGGCCAGAGGTCAGAGACCCAGTACTTC	CASSLDGQRSETQYF
TRBJ2-5	14	TRBV28	NA	TRBD2	TGTGCCAGCAGCGGCGGGGGAGTCCAAGAGACCCAGTACTTC	CASSGGGVQETQYF
TRBJ1-3	17	TRBV9	NA	TRBD1	TGTGCCAGCAGCGTAGCCGGGACAGGAATCTCTGGAAACACCATATATTTT	CASSVAGTGISGNTIYF
TRBJ2-2	16	TRBV18	NA	NA	TGTGCCAGCTCACCACGGGCAGGGGATAACACCGGGGAGCTGTTTTTT	CASSPRAGDNTGELFF
TRBJ1-3	16	TRBV11-2	NA	TRBD1	TGTGCCAGCAGCTTACAAGGGGGCGGGCGAGGAAACACCATATATTTT	CASSLQGGGRGNTIYF
TRBJ2-7	13	TRBV18	NA	TRBD2	TGTGCCAGCTCACCCGCACTAGCGGGCGAGCAGTACTTC	CASSPALAGEQYF
TRBJ1-1	15	TRBV18	NA	TRBD1	TGTGCCAGCTCACCAACCCAGGGGGCGCGGACTGAAGCTTTCTTT	CASSPTQGARTEAFF
TRBJ2-7	15	TRBV19	NA	TRBD1	TGTGCCAGTAGTATAGGGACAGGGCGCTCCTACGAGCAGTACTTC	CASSIGTGRSYEQYF
TRBJ2-1	16	TRBV12-5	NA	TRBD2	TGTGCTAGTGGTGCTCCCAGCGGGAGAAACTACAATGAGCAGTTCTTC	CASGAPSGRNYNEQFF
TRBJ2-7	14	TRBV6-5	once	NA	TGTGCCAGCAGTTACTCGAGAGGGTCCTACGAGCAGTACTTC	CASSYSRGSYEQYF
TRBJ2-3	15	TRBV2	NA	TRBD2	TGTGCCAGCAGTGAAGAGACTAGCGCCTCAGATACGCAGTATTTT	CASSEETSASDTQYF
TRBJ2-3	15	TRBV2	NA	NA	TGTGCCAGCAAGGAACGGGGGGCGGCCACAGATACGCAGTATTTT	CASKERGAATDTQYF
TRBJ2-1	16	TRBV7-9	many	TRBD2	TGTGCCAGCAGCCCACCTAGCGGGAAGGGGGTGAATGAGCAGTTCTTC	CASSPPSGKGVNEQFF
TRBJ2-3	14	TRBV7-2	NA	NA	TGTGCCAGCAGCTTACCGGGTGGCACAGATACGCAGTATTTT	CASSLPGGTDTQYF